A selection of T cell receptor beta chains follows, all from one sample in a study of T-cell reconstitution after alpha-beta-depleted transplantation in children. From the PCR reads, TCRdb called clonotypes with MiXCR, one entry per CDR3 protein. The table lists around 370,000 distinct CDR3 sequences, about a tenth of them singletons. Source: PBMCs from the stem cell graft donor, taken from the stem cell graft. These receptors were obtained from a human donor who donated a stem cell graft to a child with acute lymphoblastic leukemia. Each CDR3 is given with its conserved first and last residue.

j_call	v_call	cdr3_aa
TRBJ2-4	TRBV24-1	CATSDRQQGVKNIQYF
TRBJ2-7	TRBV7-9	CASSPPVGENGSHEQYF
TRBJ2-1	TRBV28	CASSFGGRVGEQFF
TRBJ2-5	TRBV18	CASSPPSGRGEETQYF
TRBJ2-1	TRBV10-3	CATSSGSSYNEQFF
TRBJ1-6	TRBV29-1	CSVPTGTGNNSPLHF
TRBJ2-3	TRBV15	CATGGTYTDTQYF
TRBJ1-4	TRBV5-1	CASSVLTGTGNEKLFF
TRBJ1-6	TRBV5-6	CASSPYGMENSPLHF
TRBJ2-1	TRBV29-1	CSVATGTMNEQFF
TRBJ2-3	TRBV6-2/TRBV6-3	CASIQGLSTDTQYF
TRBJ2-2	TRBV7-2	CASSATSGRSGELFF
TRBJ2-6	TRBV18	CASSPRRSGLAGANVLTF
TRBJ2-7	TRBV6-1	CASSPARQAGYEQYF
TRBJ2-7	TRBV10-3	CAIRGEDLYEQYF
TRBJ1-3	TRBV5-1	CASSLNTANSGNTIYF
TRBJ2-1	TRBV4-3	CASSQEKGFVSYNEQFF
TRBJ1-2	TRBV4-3	CASSQDSPGAANYGYTF
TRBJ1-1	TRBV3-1	CASITQGVGTEAFF
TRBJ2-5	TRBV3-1	CASSQGGETQYF
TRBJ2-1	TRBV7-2	CASSPGGFYNEQFF
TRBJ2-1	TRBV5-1	CASSLALAEYNEQFF
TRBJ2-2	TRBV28	CASSLTGFTGELFF
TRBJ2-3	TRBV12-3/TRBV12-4	CASSSGSLVFPDTQYF
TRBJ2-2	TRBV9	CASSIYQTGVGELFF
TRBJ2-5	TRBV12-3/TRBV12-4	CASSPGGRGFQETQYF
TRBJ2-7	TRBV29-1	CSVLTRSNYEQYF
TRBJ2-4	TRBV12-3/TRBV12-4	CASSLELEGDIGLAKNIQYF
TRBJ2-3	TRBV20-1	CSALKSGKGDTQYF